This T cell receptor beta chain was found in a study of CD8+CD57+ T cells in acquired aplastic anemia. Trimming took 3 bases from V and 5 from J; bases not matched to a gene: 7. Germline CDR1 and CDR2: DFQATT and SNEGSKA (reference sequence). The CDR3 length is 14 residues. Genomic DNA acted as the template from which TCR beta VDJ combination and CDR3 sequence profiling were carried out. TCRdb ran MiXCR on the reads and lists one entry per CDR3 protein. This table has approximately 190,000 distinct CDR3 sequences, just under 50% appearing once. Sequenced patients had shown CD8+CD57+ cell expansion by flow cytometry.

This chain connects TRBV20-1 to TRBJ2-7; 10 bases match TRBD2. Source material: sorted CD4+, CD8+, or CD8+CD57+ T cells (not recorded which) from PBMCs. The receptor comes from a human donor with aplastic anemia. CDR3 DNA: TGCAGTGCTAGTGGGCTAGCGGGAGTTCACGAGCAGTACTTC. Its protein is CSASGLAGVHEQYF.